This T cell receptor beta chain is from a study of OX40 agonist ivuxolimab in advanced cancers. CDR1 and CDR2 (germline): MDHEN, SYDVKM. This CDR3 has 16 amino acids. V trimming: 5 bases; J trimming: 5 bases; junction bases outside the gene matches: 10. Assay: immunoSEQ multiplex PCR; the TCRdb copy retains only in-frame clones and omits some. The data contain about 78,000 clones, roughly 87% of them seen just once; the ten biggest clones take up around 0.23%. V usage is TRBV28 and J usage is TRBJ2-3, with 10 nucleotides matching TRBD2. The TCR sequence derives from an adult with an advanced solid tumor such as melanoma, head and neck, liver or kidney cancer. Source: CD4+ or CD8+ T cells sorted from blood, taken in a trial of the OX40 agonist ivuxolimab. In DNA, the CDR3 is TGTGCCAGCAGTGTAATAGCGGGAGGAGGTGGAGATACGCAGTATTTT. The encoded protein is CASSVIAGGGGDTQYF.